One sample yielded the 14 T cell receptor beta chains listed below, sequenced in a study of cytomegalovirus exposure and HLA in healthy donors. Both 60 Vbeta primers and 13 Jbeta primers went into the PCR. The data were produced by immunoSEQ multiplex PCR, yet TCRdb's version contains in-frame clones alone and is incomplete. Among about 82,000 clones listed, over 9% were seen once. Sample: PBMCs. The receptors here all came from a man aged 55-75 years in good health and CMV-seropositive.

This clone was picked up many times. The gene calls are TRBV5-6 and TRBJ2-3, with TRBD2 matching over 9 bases. Trimming at V came to 0 bases and at J to 2 bases, leaving 4 bases not matched to a gene. Germline CDR1 reads SGHDT; CDR2 reads YYEEEE. There are 16 residues in the CDR3. The CDR3 sequence: CASSLVVAGDTDTQYF. CDR3 nucleotide sequence: TGTGCCAGCAGCTTGGTGGTAGCGGGAGACACAGATACGCAGTATTTT.

This clone showed up just a few times. The chain is built from TRBV7-3 and TRBJ2-3; 14 nucleotides agree with TRBD2. From germline, CDR1 is SGHTA and CDR2 FQGTGA. The V gene end was trimmed by 4 bases and the J gene end by 7 bases; junction bases not matched to a gene: 19. This CDR3 has 20 residues. As DNA, the CDR3 is TGTGCCAGCAGCTCGGGACTAGCGGGGGTCGGGCTTGCCAGCTTGCATACGCAGTATTTT. Residues: CASSSGLAGVGLASLHTQYF.

V usage is TRBV9 and J usage is TRBJ1-4; 9 bases agree with TRBD1. The ends lost 0 bases at V and 14 bases at J; junction bases unmatched: 11. The CDR3 loop spans 15 amino acids. Germline V gene sequence: CDR1 SGDLS, CDR2 YYNGEE. The DNA for the CDR3 is TGTGCCAGCAGCGTAGATGGGACAGGGTACACTCGGCTGTTTTTT. It specifies CASSVDGTGYTRLFF.

CDR3 residues: CASSRLTPAASGYGELFF. The CDR3 DNA reads as TGTGCCAGCAGCCGACTAACCCCGGCCGCTAGCGGGTACGGGGAGCTGTTTTTT. The V and J genes are TRBV14 and TRBJ2-2, with 8 bases identical to TRBD2. V was clipped by 4 bases and J by 7 bases; unmatched bases: 17. The CDR3 contains 18 residues. Germline CDR1 is SGHDN and CDR2 is FVKESK.

This clone was seen a handful of times. The chain couples TRBV19 to TRBJ2-1; 8 bases agree with TRBD1. CDR1 is LNHDA, CDR2 SQIVND, per germline (reference sequence). CDR3 size: 15 residues. Trimming cost V 1 base and J 6 bases; bases outside gene matches: 5. This chain's CDR3 is CASSIGRTGRNEQFF. The CDR3 DNA reads as TGTGCCAGTAGTATAGGAAGGACAGGGCGCAATGAGCAGTTCTTC.

This clone has more than one count but fewer than ten. V and J are TRBV28 and TRBJ2-1; tentatively, D is TRBD2 (6 bases). Trimming took 5 bases from V and 4 from J, leaving 21 bases between them. Germline V gene data show CDR1 as MDHEN and CDR2 as SYDVKM. The CDR3 runs 17 residues. The CDR3 DNA reads TGTGCCAGCAGTACCCCGGGACTTCCCCGGGGGTACAATGAGCAGTTCTTC. Encoded protein: CASSTPGLPRGYNEQFF.

The rearrangement uses TRBV12-1 and TRBJ1-5. TRBV12-1 is annotated as a pseudogene. The CDR3 is 19 residues long. CDR3 region: CASSFGSVRDFVSNQPQHF. CDR3 nucleotides: TGTGCCAGCAGCTTTGGGTCCGTAAGGGACTTTGTTAGCAATCAGCCCCAGCATTTT.

The V gene is TRBV21-1, the J gene TRBJ1-5; the table names TRBD1, a call not compared with the DNA. TRBV21-1 is labeled a pseudogene. The CDR3 is made up of 15 amino acids. The CDR3 loop reads CASSAGGSSNQPQHF. CDR3 coding DNA: TGTGCCAGCAGCGCAGGGGGCAGTAGCAATCAGCCCCAGCATTTT.

This clone was seen more than once but under ten times. CDR3 DNA sequence: TGTGCCAGCAGTTATGGGACAGGGTGCATGAACACTGAAGCTTTCTTT. Translated: CASSYGTGCMNTEAFF. The gene calls are TRBV6-6 and TRBJ1-1; TRBD1 aligns across 9 bases. The germline gives CDR1 MNHNY, CDR2 SVGAGI (reference sequence). J gave up 0 bases and V 3 bases, and 5 bases lay outside the gene matches. The CDR3 has 16 amino acids.

This clone was seen more than once but under ten times. The J gene is TRBJ1-5, the V gene TRBV30, with D uncertain. V was shortened by 1 base and J by 0 bases, with 4 bases between the two germline ends. Germline V gene lookup returns CDR1 GTSNPN and CDR2 SVGIG (reference sequence). The CDR3 has 13 residues. In DNA, the CDR3 is TGTGCCTGGAGTGCAAATAGCAATCAGCCCCAGCATTTT. Protein product: CAWSANSNQPQHF. The whole variable domain, remainder taken from reference TRBV30 and TRBJ1-5, is SQTIHQWPATLVQPVGSPLSLECTVEGTSNPNLYWYRQAAGRGLQLLFYSVGIGQISSEVPQNLSASRPQDRQFILSSKKLLLSDSGFYLCAWSANSNQPQHFGDGTRLSIL.

This clone was recorded at least ten times. CDR3 in DNA: TGTGCCAGCAGCCCTGGCTTACTAGCGGGGGGGCGTGAGCAGTTCTTC. Its translation is CASSPGLLAGGREQFF. V usage is TRBV11-2 and J usage is TRBJ2-1, with 13 bases that match TRBD2. V shed 5 bases, J shed 9 bases, and the junction held 10 bases outside the gene matches. The CDR3 totals 16 residues. Germline V lookup: CDR1 SGHAT, CDR2 FQNNGV. The full variable domain, its missing parts supplied by reference TRBV11-2 and TRBJ2-1, is EAGVAQSPRYKIIEKRQSVAFWCNPISGHATLYWYQQILGQGPKLLIQFQNNGVVDDSQLPKDRFSAERLKGVDSTLKIQPAKLEDSAVYLCASSPGLLAGGREQFFGPGTRLTVL.

The gene calls are TRBV27 and TRBJ1-2; 12 bases fit TRBD1. With V trimmed by 6 bases and J by 4 bases, 12 bases remained unmatched. The CDR3 runs to 17 residues. The germline CDR1 and CDR2 sequences are MNHEY and SMNVEV (reference sequence). This CDR3 is CASSQTRDRGRGYGYTF. The CDR3 DNA reads TGTGCCAGCAGCCAGACCCGGGACAGGGGGCGCGGCTATGGCTACACCTTC.

V gene TRBV7-6 combines with J gene TRBJ2-3, with D possibly matching TRBD1 (5 bases). Between the trimmed V and J ends, which lost 2 bases and 0 bases, there was a span of 12 bases. Germline lookup yields CDR1 SGHVS and CDR2 FNYEAQ. The length of the CDR3 is 16 residues. In DNA, the CDR3 is TGTGCCAGCAGCTTAAGGGGCTTTCCTAGCACAGATACGCAGTATTTT. Protein: CASSLRGFPSTDTQYF. Drawing the rest from reference TRBV7-6 and TRBJ2-3, the complete variable domain is GAGVSQSPRYKVTKRGQDVALRCDPISGHVSLYWYRQALGQGPEFLTYFNYEAQQDKSGLPNDRFSAERPEGSISTLTIQRTEQRDSAMYRCASSLRGFPSTDTQYFGPGTRLTVL.

This chain uses TRBV27 with TRBJ2-5, with 10 bases matching TRBD2. The V gene's germline CDR1 is MNHEY and CDR2 SMNVEV (reference sequence). The CDR3 spans 14 residues. V was clipped by 3 bases and J by 3 bases; unmatched bases: 1. This CDR3 reads CASSFTSGEETQYF. The CDR3 region has the DNA TGTGCCAGCAGTTTTACTAGCGGGGAAGAGACCCAGTACTTC.